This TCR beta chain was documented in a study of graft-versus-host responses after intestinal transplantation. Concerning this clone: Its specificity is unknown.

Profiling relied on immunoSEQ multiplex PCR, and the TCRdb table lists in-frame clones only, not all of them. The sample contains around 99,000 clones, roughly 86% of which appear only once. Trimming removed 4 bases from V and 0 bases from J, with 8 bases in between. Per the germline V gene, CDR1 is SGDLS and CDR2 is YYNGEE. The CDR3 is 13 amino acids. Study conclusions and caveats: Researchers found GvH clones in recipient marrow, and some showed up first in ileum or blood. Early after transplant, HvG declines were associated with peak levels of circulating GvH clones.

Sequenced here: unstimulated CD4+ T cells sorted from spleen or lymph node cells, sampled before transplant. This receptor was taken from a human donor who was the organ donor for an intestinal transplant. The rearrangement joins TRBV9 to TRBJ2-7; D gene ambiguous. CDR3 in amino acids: CASSQASSYEQYF. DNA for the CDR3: TGTGCCAGCAGCCAAGCGAGCTCCTACGAGCAGTACTTC.